This section outlines one T cell receptor beta chain sequence together with its context. The antigen is undetermined. This specimen comes from a study of siplizumab effects on memory and regulatory T cells. Study observations and caveats: Siplizumab significantly lowered the alloreactive sequences that could be traced to unstimulated CD4+ memory cells. Naive T cells, seemingly more diverse than memory cells, seemed major alloresponse contributors. Proliferating siplizumab-culture Treg suppressive function went unconfirmed. Mean Treg-derived proportions of mappable alloreactive CD4+ clones were less than 75% for siplizumab and less than 35% for controls.

Germline CDR1 is MNHNS and CDR2 is SASEGT. The CDR3 extends over 14 amino acids. After removal of 6 bases from V and 8 bases from J, the junction contained 7 bases not matched to a gene. Profiling relied on immunoSEQ multiplex PCR, and the TCRdb table lists in-frame clones only, not all of them. This table holds around 100,000 clones, about 90% found once. Specimen: CD4+ T cells sorted from blood. This sequence was found in a human donor in good health. The chain couples TRBV6-1 to TRBJ1-4; 9 bases are shared with TRBD1. CDR3 nucleotides: TGTGCCAGCAGCCGCCGGGACAGGGACGAAAAACTGTTTTTT. This sequence encodes CASSRRDRDEKLFF.